The entry below describes one T cell receptor (beta chain). This clonotype was observed a few times. Its antigen is currently not known. The record has no base qualities; no much larger clone is one base away. This record belongs to a study of identical twins (TCRdb year 2016). With regard to the full study: TCR alpha and beta repertoires from monozygotic twins, unrelated adults of various ages and cord blood were deep-sequenced to test whether fetal clonotypes persist. To rule out contamination, the twin experiments were replicated at different times with different library preparation protocols. General study outcomes and caveats: Because the same donors could not be followed over many years, conclusions were based on cross-sectional statistical analysis. A weaker excess of twin sharing was found in beta out-of-frame sequences because the signal-to-noise ratio was lowered by fewer shared sequences. Abundant cord blood beta clonotypes had fewer insertions, young adult naive repertoires showed a similar but weaker trend, and memory repertoires showed no such trend. Compared with coincidental sharing between unrelated individuals, out-of-frame TCR alpha sequences shared between twins showed an excess of sequences with low generation probability. Invariant T cells such as MAIT and iNKT could partly confound zero-insertion analyses, although diverse VJ usage argued against such confounding for most clonotypes. Recombination models systematically underestimated out-of-frame TCR alpha sharing in monozygotic twins but agreed with sharing between unrelated individuals.

Library method: 5' RACE. These reads were obtained on an Illumina HiSeq 2000. Template switching introduced a universal primer binding site; the final cDNA contained a unique molecular identifier, enabling accurate counting of TCR cDNA molecules. Specific primers in the conserved constant-segment region were used to synthesize first-strand cDNA for the TCR alpha and beta chains. Each cDNA library was double barcoded, with a SMART-Mk sample barcode plus Illumina barcodes, to control for contamination. TruSeq adapter sequences along with Illumina sample barcodes were introduced in two successive PCR steps. The TCR alpha and beta cDNA libraries were sequenced on the Illumina HiSeq platform using custom primers. Per the original workflow: Unique molecular identifiers were extracted from raw reads with MiGEC, and CDR3 positions were determined with MiXCR. Recombination models were inferred per individual with the repgenHMM and IGoR tools using an EM algorithm. Shared clonotypes were analyzed with the tcR package in R, and sharing was normalized by the product of cloneset sizes. To study raw recombination free of thymic and clonal selection effects, out-of-frame nonproductive sequences were analyzed. TCRdb reanalyzed the raw reads on its own, using fastp at Q25 for trimming and MiXCR for clone calling, and kept in-frame beta chains. Merged by CDR3 protein, the rows form single entries marked with the most common genes and DNA. It is TCRdb's table, rather than the study itself, that gives the V and J calls and clone size. The sample records over 250,000 distinct CDR3 sequences, more than 8% of which are singletons. The ten largest clones take up approximately 7% of the sample.

The CDR3 runs 12 amino acids, cysteine and phenylalanine included. The kept DNA is CDR3 alone, 36 bases in frame from the first base. The germline V gene encodes CDR1 MNHEY and CDR2 SVGEGT. Cut back by 6 bases and 2 bases, the V and J ends lie 8 bases apart. Only healthy Caucasian donors were included. The twin cohort comprised three pairs of female monozygotic twins, all aged roughly 18 to 30 years. Positive isolation kits from Invitrogen were used to isolate the CD4+ and CD8+ T cell populations. These data also formed part of another study, on yellow fever vaccine responses in identical twins. The second investigation adds: According to the authors, in identical twins the way T cells responded to vaccination appeared partly convergent and partly personalized. In identical twins, the study followed T cell clones that responded to the vaccine with precision.

The sample comprised CD8+ T cells sorted from blood. This TCR derives from a woman aged 18-29 years in good health. The chain joins TRBV6-2 or TRBV6-3 to TRBJ2-7; a confident D gene designation cannot be given. The sequenced DNA: TGTGCCAGCAGGCGAGACCCCTACGAGCAGTACTTC. Its translation is CASRRDPYEQYF.